The T cell receptor beta chain described here comes from a study of T cell responses to AZD1222 COVID-19 vaccine. General study findings and limits: Compared with day 0, the breadth and depth of the Spike-specific TCR repertoire rose significantly after two doses of AZD1222. Reportedly, close to half of spike-specific TCRs are directed against unmutated variant regions. White British people made up most donors, females outnumbered males, and clonal diversity was possibly underestimated. Only after the peak T cell response were repertoires sampled.

Germline CDR1 reads KGHSH; CDR2 reads LQKENI. The germline V and J ends were trimmed by 6 bases and 3 bases, with 14 bases remaining between them. This CDR3 has 14 amino acids. TCRdb's copy holds only in-frame clones and misses some; the assay was immunoSEQ multiplex PCR. The repertoire holds about 140,000 clones, with 85% to 95% as singletons. Regarding this clone: Antigen unknown.

Here the sequenced sample was peripheral blood, taken on day 0 of AZD1222 vaccination. The chain joins TRBV18 to TRBJ1-1, with D possibly being TRBD1 (6 bases). This TCR came from an adult in good health. In DNA, the CDR3 is TGTGCCAGCTCCCTCGAGGCAGGGGACACTGAAGCTTTCTTT. It translates to CASSLEAGDTEAFF. Looking up the rest from reference TRBV18 and TRBJ1-1 gives the full variable domain: NAGVMQNPRHLVRRRGQEARLRCSPMKGHSHVYWYRQLPEEGLKFMVYLQKENIIDESGMPKERFSAEFPKEGPSILRIQQVVRGDSAAYFCASSLEAGDTEAFFGQGTRLTVV.